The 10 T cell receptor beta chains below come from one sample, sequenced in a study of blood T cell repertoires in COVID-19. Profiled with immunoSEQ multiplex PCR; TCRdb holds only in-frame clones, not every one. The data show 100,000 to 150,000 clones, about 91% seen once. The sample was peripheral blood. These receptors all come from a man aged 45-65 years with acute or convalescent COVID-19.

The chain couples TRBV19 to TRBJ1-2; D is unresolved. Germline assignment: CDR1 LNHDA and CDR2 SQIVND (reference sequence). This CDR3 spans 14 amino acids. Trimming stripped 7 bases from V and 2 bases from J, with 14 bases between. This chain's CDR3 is CASKRTATNYGYTF. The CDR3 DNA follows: TGTGCCAGTAAGCGCACGGCGACGAACTATGGCTACACCTTC.

The CDR3 nucleotides are TGTGCCAGCACCAAGGGGACAGGGGCCACAGATACGCAGTATTTT. Encoded protein: CASTKGTGATDTQYF. The J gene is TRBJ2-3, the V gene TRBV27; 10 nucleotides match TRBD1. Germline-derived CDR1 and CDR2 are MNHEY and SMNVEV (reference sequence). CDR3 length: 15 amino acids. V gave up 7 bases and J gave up 2 bases; unmatched junction bases: 6.

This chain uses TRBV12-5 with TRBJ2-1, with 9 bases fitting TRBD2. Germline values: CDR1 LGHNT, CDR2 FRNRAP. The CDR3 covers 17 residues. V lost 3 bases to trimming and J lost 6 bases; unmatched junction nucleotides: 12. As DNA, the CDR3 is TGTGCTAGTGGTTTTCGGGGCCTTGCTAGCGGGGTCAATGAGCAGTTCTTC. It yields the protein CASGFRGLASGVNEQFF. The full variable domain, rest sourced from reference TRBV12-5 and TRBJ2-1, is DARVTQTPRHKVTEMGQEVTMRCQPILGHNTVFWYRQTMMQGLELLAYFRNRAPLDDSGMPKDRFSAEMPDATLATLKIQPSEPRDSAVYFCASGFRGLASGVNEQFFGPGTRLTVL.

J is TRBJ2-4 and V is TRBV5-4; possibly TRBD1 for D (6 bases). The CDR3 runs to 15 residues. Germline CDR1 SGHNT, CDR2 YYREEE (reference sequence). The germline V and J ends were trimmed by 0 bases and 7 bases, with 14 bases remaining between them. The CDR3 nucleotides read TGTGCCAGCAGCTTGGTGGGGGCATCGGGGAACATTCAGTACTTC. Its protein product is CASSLVGASGNIQYF.

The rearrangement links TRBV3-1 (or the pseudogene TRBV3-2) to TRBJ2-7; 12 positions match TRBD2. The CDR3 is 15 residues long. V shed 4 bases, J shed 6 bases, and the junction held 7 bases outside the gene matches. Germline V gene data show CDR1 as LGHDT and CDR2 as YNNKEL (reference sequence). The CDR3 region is CASSLASGRASEQYF. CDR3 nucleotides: TGTGCCAGCAGCCTAGCTAGCGGGAGGGCCAGCGAGCAGTACTTC.

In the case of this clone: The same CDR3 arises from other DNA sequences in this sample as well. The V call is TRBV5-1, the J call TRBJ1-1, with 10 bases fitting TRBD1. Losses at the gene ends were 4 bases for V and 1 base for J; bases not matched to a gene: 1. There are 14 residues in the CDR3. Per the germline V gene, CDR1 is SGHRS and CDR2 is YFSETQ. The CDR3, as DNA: TGCGCCAGCAGCCGGGACAGGGGGAACACTGAAGCTTTCTTT. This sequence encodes CASSRDRGNTEAFF.

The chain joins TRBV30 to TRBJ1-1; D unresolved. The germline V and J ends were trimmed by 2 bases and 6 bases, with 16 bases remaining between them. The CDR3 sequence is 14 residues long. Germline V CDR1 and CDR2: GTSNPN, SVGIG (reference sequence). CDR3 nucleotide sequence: TGTGCCTGGAGTCCCCCGAGAGGGAGCCCTGAAGCTTTCTTT. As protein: CAWSPPRGSPEAFF.

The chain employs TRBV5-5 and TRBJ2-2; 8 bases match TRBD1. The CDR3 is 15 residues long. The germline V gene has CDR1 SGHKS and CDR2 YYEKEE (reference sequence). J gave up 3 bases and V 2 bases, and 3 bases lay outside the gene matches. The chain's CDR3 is CASSFRGQDTGELFF. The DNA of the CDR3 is TGTGCCAGCAGCTTCAGGGGGCAGGACACCGGGGAGCTGTTTTTT.

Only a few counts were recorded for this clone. This CDR3 is CASSQVLGPTEQYF. In DNA form, the CDR3 reads TGTGCCAGCAGCCAAGTGCTGGGGCCAACCGAGCAGTACTTC. The chain uses TRBV3-1 (or the pseudogene TRBV3-2) and TRBJ2-7; D is perhaps TRBD1 (5 bases). V lost 1 base to trimming and J lost 6 bases, with 13 bases between them. This CDR3 has 14 residues. The V gene's germline CDR1 is LGHDT and CDR2 YNNKEL (reference sequence).

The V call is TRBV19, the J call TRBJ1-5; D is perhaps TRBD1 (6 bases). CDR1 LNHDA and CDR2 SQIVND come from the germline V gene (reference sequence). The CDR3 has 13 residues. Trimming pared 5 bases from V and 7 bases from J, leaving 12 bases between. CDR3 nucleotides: TGTGCCAGTAGTTCAGACAGGCTCCAGCCCCAGCATTTT. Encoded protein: CASSSDRLQPQHF.